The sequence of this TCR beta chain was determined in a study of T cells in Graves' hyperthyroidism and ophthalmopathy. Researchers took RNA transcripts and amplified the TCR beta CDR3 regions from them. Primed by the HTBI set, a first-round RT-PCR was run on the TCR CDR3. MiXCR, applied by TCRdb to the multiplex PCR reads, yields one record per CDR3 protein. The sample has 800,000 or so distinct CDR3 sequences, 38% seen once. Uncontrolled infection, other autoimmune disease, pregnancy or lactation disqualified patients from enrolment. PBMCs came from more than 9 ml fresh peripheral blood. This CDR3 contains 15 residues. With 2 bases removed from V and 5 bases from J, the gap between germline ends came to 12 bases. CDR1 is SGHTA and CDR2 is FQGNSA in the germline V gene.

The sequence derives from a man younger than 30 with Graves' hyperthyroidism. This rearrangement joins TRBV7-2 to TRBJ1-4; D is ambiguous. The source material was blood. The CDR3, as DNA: TGTGCCAGCAGCTTAAAACGGAGATCAAATGAAAAACTGTTTTTT. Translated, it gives CASSLKRRSNEKLFF.